This T cell receptor beta chain was obtained from a study of beta chain features in type 1 diabetes. Study-level results: Reads derived from cDNA could over-represent cells showing high TCR expression.

In the case of this clone: The antigen is unknown.

The sequenced template was cDNA made from the entire isolated RNA. Assay used: immunoSEQ multiplex PCR; TCRdb lists only in-frame clones, some missing. The profile covers roughly 450,000 clones, with approximately 14% appearing a single time and roughly 0.04% taken by the ten largest. The clonotype originates from a man aged 25-45 years in good health. Sequenced input: naive CD4+ T cells from blood.

CDR3 DNA: TGTGCCAGCAGCTTAGTGTTAGGCGGGGCTTCCTACGAGCAGTACTTC. Amino acid sequence: CASSLVLGGASYEQYF. The chain is built from TRBV7-2 and TRBJ2-7; perhaps TRBD2 as D (6 bases). The V end lost 1 base, the J end lost 1 base, and 14 bases lay between the germline ends. The germline V gene encodes CDR1 SGHTA and CDR2 FQGNSA. The CDR3 has 16 residues.